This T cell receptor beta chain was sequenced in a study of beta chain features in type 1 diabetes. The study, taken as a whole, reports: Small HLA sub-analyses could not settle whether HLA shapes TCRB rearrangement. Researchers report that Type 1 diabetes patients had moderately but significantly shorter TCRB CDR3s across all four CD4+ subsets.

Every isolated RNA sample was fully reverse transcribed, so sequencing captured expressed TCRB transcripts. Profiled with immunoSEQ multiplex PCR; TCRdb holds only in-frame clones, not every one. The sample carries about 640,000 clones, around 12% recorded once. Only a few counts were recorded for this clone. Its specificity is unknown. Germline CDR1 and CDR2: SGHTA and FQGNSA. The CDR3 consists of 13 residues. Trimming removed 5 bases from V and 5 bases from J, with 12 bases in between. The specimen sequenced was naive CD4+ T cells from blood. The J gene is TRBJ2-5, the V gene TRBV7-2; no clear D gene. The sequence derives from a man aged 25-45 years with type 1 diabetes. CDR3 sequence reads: CASSPLNRETQYF. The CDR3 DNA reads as TGTGCCAGCAGCCCCCTGAACCGGGAGACCCAGTACTTC.